These 9 T cell receptor beta chains share one sample of origin, sequenced in a study of blood T cell repertoires in COVID-19. Libraries were prepared by immunoSEQ multiplex PCR; TCRdb keeps only in-frame clonotypes and omits some of them. Of about 220,000 clones listed, around four fifths are singletons. The sample comprised peripheral blood. Source of these receptors: a woman in her seventies with COVID-19, enrolled during active disease.

The chain carries TRBV5-1 and TRBJ1-4; perhaps TRBD1 as D (5 bases). Germline CDR1 is SGHRS and CDR2 is YFSETQ. The CDR3 is 14 amino acids. V was clipped by 4 bases and J by 5 bases, with 12 bases between them. CDR3 sequence: CASSPGSGNEKLFF. CDR3 sequence (DNA): TGCGCCAGCAGCCCAGGGTCCGGGAATGAAAAACTGTTTTTT.

This clone showed up just once. The DNA of the CDR3 is TGTGCCAGCAGCTTACCGGGACAGGGGAAATACCAAGCTTTCTTT. It codes for CASSLPGQGKYQAFF. The chain employs TRBV28 and TRBJ1-1; 10 bases line up with TRBD1. V lost 6 bases to trimming and J lost 9 bases; unmatched junction nucleotides: 13. The CDR3 spans 15 residues. CDR1 and CDR2 from the germline V gene are MDHEN and SYDVKM. The entire variable domain, with the rest obtained from reference TRBV28 and TRBJ1-1, is as follows: DVKVTQSSRYLVKRTGEKVFLECVQDMDHENMFWYRQDPGLGLRLIYFSYDVKMKEKGDIPEGYSVSREKKERFSLILESASTNQTSMYLCASSLPGQGKYQAFFGQGTRLTVV.

The rearrangement links TRBV7-8 to TRBJ1-2, with D perhaps matching TRBD1 (5 bases). Germline CDR1 is SGHVS and CDR2 is FQNEAQ. The CDR3 totals 13 residues. The V and J ends lost 1 base and 7 bases respectively, with 10 bases between them. The CDR3 loop is CASSLGGEAGYTF. The CDR3 DNA reads TGTGCCAGCAGCTTAGGAGGGGAGGCTGGCTACACCTTC.

The chain is built from TRBV30 and TRBJ1-5, with a possible D match to TRBD1 (5 bases). V gave up 0 bases and J gave up 8 bases, with 8 bases separating them. The germline V gene has CDR1 GTSNPN and CDR2 SVGIG (reference sequence). This CDR3 comprises 12 residues. The CDR3 DNA reads as TGTGCCTGGAGTGTAGCCAGGGAGCCCCAGCATTTT. Its translation is CAWSVAREPQHF.

The rearrangement joins TRBV7-9 to TRBJ1-2, with TRBD1 matching 10 bases. Unmatched junction bases numbered 14, after V lost 5 bases and J lost 5 bases. Germline V gene sequence: CDR1 SEHNR, CDR2 FQNEAQ (reference sequence). The CDR3 sequence is 17 residues long. The CDR3, as DNA: TGTGCCAGCAGCCCCGGACAGGGGGAACCCCTTTATTATGGCTACACCTTC. Its translation is CASSPGQGEPLYYGYTF.

V gene TRBV2 combines with J gene TRBJ2-1; D is undetermined. The CDR3 sequence is 12 residues long. V was clipped by 6 bases and J by 7 bases, with 10 bases between them. The V gene's germline CDR1 is SNHLY and CDR2 FYNNEI. The CDR3 nucleotides read TGTGCCAGCAGCCCAGTAGCAAATGAGCAGTTCTTC. Protein sequence: CASSPVANEQFF. Complete variable domain (other parts from reference TRBV2 and TRBJ2-1): EPEVTQTPSHQVTQMGQEVILRCVPISNHLYFYWYRQILGQKVEFLVSFYNNEISEKSEIFDDQFSVERPDGSNFTLKIRSTKLEDSAMYFCASSPVANEQFFGPGTRLTVL.

This chain joins TRBV27 and TRBJ1-2, with unresolved D. Germline assignment: CDR1 MNHEY and CDR2 SMNVEV (reference sequence). This CDR3 has 14 amino acids. V lost 0 bases to trimming and J lost 4 bases, with 9 bases between them. This chain's CDR3 is CASSLSPRSYGYTF. The CDR3 bases are TGTGCCAGCAGTTTATCGCCCAGAAGCTATGGCTACACCTTC.

The gene calls are TRBV12-3 or TRBV12-4 and TRBJ2-7, with 10 bases lining up with TRBD2. The junction had 5 bases not matched to a gene; V was cut back by 6 bases and J by 6 bases. The CDR3 runs 13 residues. Here the CDR3 reads CASSPRLAGEQYF. CDR3 in DNA: TGTGCCAGCAGCCCGAGACTAGCGGGCGAGCAGTACTTC.

This chain links TRBV5-6 with TRBJ1-1, with D perhaps TRBD1 (6 bases). The CDR3 covers 16 residues. With 4 bases removed from V and 1 base from J, the gap between germline ends came to 17 bases. The germline V gene has CDR1 SGHDT and CDR2 YYEEEE. The CDR3 DNA is TGTGCCAGCAGCATCAGGGGATGGGCAGGGAACACTGAAGCTTTCTTT. It is translated as CASSIRGWAGNTEAFF.